This T cell receptor beta chain came from a study of regulatory T cells in long-lasting Graves disease (dated by TCRdb to 2020 to 2022). Notes on the research overall: In the newly diagnosed Graves' disease group, patients had been taking antithyroid drugs for less than 3 months. This study used TCR sequencing and RNA sequencing of peripheral blood to compare persistent Graves' disease patients against newly diagnosed Graves' disease patients. The study was conducted in China and was registered as a clinical trial. TCR sequencing covered around 13 persistent and roughly 20 newly diagnosed Graves' disease patients, some 35 samples in total.

The sample's time point, from its label and the paper: newly diagnosed GD, antithyroid drugs for less than 3 months. RNA was extracted from PBMCs in TRIzol for both TCR sequencing and RNA sequencing. Graves' disease was diagnosed according to American Thyroid Association guidelines. The patients came from an endocrinology department in Xi'an, China. Each patient gave around 9.2 milliliters of peripheral blood, collected in an EDTA anticoagulant tube. PBMCs were isolated by Ficoll Paque Plus density gradient separation without further T cell sorting. An Agilent 2100 Bioanalyzer and agarose gel were used to check RNA quality, and a NanoDrop 2000 was used to measure RNA concentration. The protocol used for the library was multiplex PCR. This sample was sequenced with an Illumina HiSeq 4000. TCR beta libraries were built with iRepertoire HTBI primers and Arm-PCR amplification of CDR3 regions. Gel purification was performed on PCR products prior to sequencing. In the authors' own workflow: Across samples, 60 to 80 TRBV and over 11 TRBJ segments were identified and used for gene usage analysis of CDR3 amino acid clonotypes. Filtered high-quality paired reads were merged into contigs using COPE and FqMerger. BLAST was used to align contigs to the IMGT TRBV, TRBD and TRBJ reference genes, and CDR3 was defined following IMGT. Any clonotype with a frequency above 0.1% was classified as a highly expanded clone. Shannon entropy was used to measure repertoire diversity, and the Gini coefficient was used to measure V-J evenness. Clonotypes shared by more than one individual were considered public. Using fastp at Q25 and MiXCR, TCRdb reprocessed the public reads and kept productive beta chains. Rows with a matching CDR3 protein are joined into one entry that keeps the most common DNA and genes. What appears here as the V and J calls and clone size reflects TCRdb's work, not the paper's. In all, the sample holds 680,000 or so distinct CDR3 sequences, and approximately 15% of those were seen once. The top ten clones comprise about 17% of the sample.

Concerning this clonotype: What antigen it recognizes has not been identified. No base qualities exist here, and no much larger clone lies one base off it.

From the germline V gene (reference sequence), CDR1 is LNHDA and CDR2 is SQIVND. Its CDR3 holds 17 amino acids, cysteine through phenylalanine. Only CDR3 DNA remains: 51 bases, in frame from the first base. V is clipped by 8 bases and J by 6 bases, and the sequence between their germline boundaries is 25 bases long. Study-level results and caveats: Lower TCR Shannon entropy and fewer highly expanded clones were observed in persistent Graves' disease patients than in newly diagnosed patients, which suggested clonal expansion. TRBV28, TRBJ1-2 and TRBJ2-5 were preferentially used in persistent disease, while TRBV20-1 and TRBJ2-1 were favored in newly diagnosed disease. Only peripheral blood was studied, because thyroid tissue, the primary lesion, was inaccessible. The small sample size was acknowledged by the authors as a limitation that may reduce accuracy. Only the TCR beta chain was sequenced and analyzed. A larger number of public clonotypes was shared among persistent patients (around 2,700) than among newly diagnosed patients (approximately 930).

This sample also appeared in a second study, on T cells in Graves' hyperthyroidism and ophthalmopathy. As the second paper documents: Stable Graves' hyperthyroidism was defined as no progression to ophthalmopathy during 18 months of follow-up. Hyperthyroidism patients were newly diagnosed, had a disease duration of under 2 months, and were aged 18 to 65 years. Any patient with an uncontrolled infection, another autoimmune disease, pregnancy or lactation was excluded. Diagnoses relied on clinical symptoms, serum thyroxine and TRAb, thyroid ultrasound and orbital computed tomography. The first round of RT-PCR for the TCR CDR3 was performed with the HTBI primer set and the Qiagen OneStep RT-PCR kit. Most expanded thyroid clonotypes (frequency above 0.001) were also found in blood, which suggests that blood repertoires may mirror thyroid immune responses. A 13 V-J signature model separated ophthalmopathy from stable hyperthyroidism, with roughly 88% sensitivity and approximately 81% specificity in cross-validation and 80%/75% in testing. In validation, the model predicted progression to ophthalmopathy with around 71% sensitivity and about 73% specificity, a median of approximately 6.7 months before onset. To identify distinguishing TCR V-J signatures, a discovery cohort of 100 patients was used, comprising 40 to 45 with Graves' ophthalmopathy and around 60 with stable Graves' hyperthyroidism. Prospective prediction of ophthalmopathy was tested in an independent validation cohort consisting of about 20 hyperthyroidism patients and some 15 patients who later progressed to ophthalmopathy. The roughly 100 discovery patients were randomly split 7:3 into training and test sets. The study also compared thyroid tissue and blood T-cell repertoires from a handful of Graves' hyperthyroidism patients. Once sampling was done, hyperthyroidism patients were given methimazole at a starting dose of 30 mg daily, whereas ophthalmopathy patients were given high-dose intravenous methylprednisolone. Libraries were constructed in a second round of multiplex PCR, after which size selection and purification were carried out. The libraries were sequenced on an Illumina HiSeq2000 using paired-end 100 bp reads. SOAPnuke was used to process the raw data, with reads discarded if the reads contained adapters or uncalled bases, had a mean Phred below 15, or lacked an exact constant-primer or identifier match. COPE v1.2.5 was used to merge the high-quality paired reads, and each unique nucleotide sequence was defined as a clonotype. MiTCR v1.1 was used to align the clonotypes against IMGT TRBV, TRBD and TRBJ reference segments. The analysis was restricted to V-J combinations with a frequency above 0.0001, which together covered 98% to 99.2% of the repertoires. A TCS score was defined as the ratio between F50 (clonal expansion) and ExV (chaos), using BLOSUM62-based TCRdist between CDR3 peptides within each V-J. Welch's t-statistics and random forest reduced several hundred V-J features to about 12, which were used in a naive Bayes classifier (R e1071). Sample size was not statistically predetermined, and blinding of investigators to group allocation was not performed. According to the paper, TCR Vbeta CDR3 sequencing was carried out on 120 to 150 peripheral blood samples, which came from under 50 ophthalmopathy, under 85 hyperthyroidism and approximately 17 progressor patients.

Sequencing used peripheral blood mononuclear cells (PBMCs), obtained at new diagnosis, from a patient treated with antithyroid drugs. The origin of this receptor is a woman in her 30s with Graves disease. Donor details come from another sample of the same person, matched by shared clones. The V and J segments used are TRBV19 and TRBJ2-2; the D segment may tentatively be TRBD1 or TRBD2, each giving 6 matched bases. The nucleotide sequence is given as TGTGCCAGTGGGGGGACACGCTCCCTTAGTGCGGCCGGGGAGCTGTTTTTT. Translated, this gives CASGGTRSLSAAGELFF.